This T cell receptor beta chain emerged from a study of T cell responses to AZD1222 COVID-19 vaccine. About the study: Second-dose groups at about 4 or about 12 weeks were pooled.

Using immunoSEQ multiplex PCR, the repertoire was profiled, and TCRdb retains in-frame clones only, with some absent. Of tens of thousands of clones detected, 92% appear once; the ten largest clones hold roughly 5.2%. V was trimmed by 6 bases and J by 9 bases, leaving 18 bases between them. From germline, CDR1 is SGHAT and CDR2 FQDESV (reference sequence). This CDR3 has 15 residues. The source is an adult in good health. Material: peripheral blood, obtained on day 0 of AZD1222 vaccination. The rearrangement joins TRBV11-1 to TRBJ1-6, with D uncertain. CDR3 loop: CASRAHGNPVSPLHF. CDR3 sequence (DNA): TGTGCCAGCAGAGCACACGGGAACCCAGTTTCACCCCTCCACTTT.